The rows below give T cell receptor beta chains drawn from one sample of a study of PD-L1 blockade in urothelial cancer. The table came from immunoSEQ multiplex PCR; TCRdb's copy has only in-frame clones and leaves some out. The sample lists about 50,000 clones; roughly 80% were seen once. The material was PBMCs, obtained around atezolizumab (anti-PD-L1) treatment. Source of these receptors: a man in his 70s with urothelial cancer. CDR3s include the opening cysteine and the closing phenylalanine or tryptophan. The D gene is left open where the match is weak. Clone size is given for some rows only: seen once, a few or many times, or a class if the clone is expanded.

CDR3aa | CDR3nt | j_gene | d_gene | abundance | v_gene
CASSPTYGTLHTEAFF | TGTGCCAGCAGTCCCACTTACGGGACACTTCACACTGAAGCTTTCTTT | TRBJ1-1 | . | few | TRBV27
CASSLTGNSYEQYF | TGCGCCAGCAGCTTGACAGGGAACTCCTACGAGCAGTACTTC | TRBJ2-7 | . | few | TRBV5-1
CASSITGAAGTDTQYF | TGTGCCAGCAGCATAACAGGGGCCGCCGGGACAGATACGCAGTATTTT | TRBJ2-3 | TRBD1 | . | TRBV7-9
CASSPRTGLGEQETQYF | TGTGCCAGCTCACCCCGGACAGGGCTTGGTGAACAAGAGACCCAGTACTTC | TRBJ2-5 | TRBD1 | . | TRBV18
CSVETGVGLETQYF | TGCAGCGTTGAAACGGGGGTGGGGCTGGAGACCCAGTACTTC | TRBJ2-5 | . | . | TRBV29-1
CASSNEGNQPQHF | TGTGCCAGTAGTAACGAGGGCAATCAGCCCCAGCATTTT | TRBJ1-5 | . | . | TRBV19
CASSFQSQGNTEAFF | TGTGCCAGCAGTTTCCAGTCCCAGGGGAACACTGAAGCTTTCTTT | TRBJ1-1 | . | . | TRBV28
CASSEPESDRENTEAFF | TGTGCCAGCAGCGAGCCCGAATCGGACAGGGAGAACACTGAAGCTTTCTTT | TRBJ1-1 | TRBD1 | . | TRBV9
CASSWDYYEQYF | TGTGCCAGCAGCTGGGACTACTACGAGCAGTACTTC | TRBJ2-7 | TRBD2 | . | TRBV11-1
CASSLDWTQAGGRTGELFF | TGTGCCAGCAGCTTAGACTGGACGCAAGCGGGAGGTCGCACCGGGGAGCTGTTTTTT | TRBJ2-2 | TRBD2 | few | TRBV11-3
CASSIGGQEYSYEQYF | TGTGCCAGTAGTATTGGAGGACAGGAATACTCCTACGAGCAGTACTTC | TRBJ2-7 | TRBD1 | . | TRBV19
CASRRRPGTGSGANVLTF | TGTGCCAGCAGGCGACGTCCCGGGACAGGATCTGGGGCCAACGTCCTGACTTTC | TRBJ2-6 | TRBD1 | . | TRBV28
CASSGTSATGELFF | TGTGCCAGTTCCGGGACTAGCGCGACCGGGGAGCTGTTTTTT | TRBJ2-2 | TRBD2 | . | TRBV6-5
CASSRDFLGELFF | TGTGCCAGCAGTAGGGACTTCTTGGGGGAGCTGTTTTTT | TRBJ2-2 | . | . | TRBV6-5
CASSSPGLAGNEQYF | TGTGCCAGCAGTAGCCCGGGACTAGCGGGAAACGAGCAGTACTTC | TRBJ2-7 | TRBD2 | . | TRBV28
CASSLAGGETQYF | TGTGCCAGCAGCTTAGCGGGGGGAGAGACCCAGTACTTC | TRBJ2-5 | . | . | TRBV7-2
CASSLTGTAEAFF | TGTGCCAGCAGCTTAACAGGGACGGCTGAAGCTTTCTTT | TRBJ1-1 | . | . | TRBV7-6
CSVVGLAGAETQYF | TGCAGCGTTGTTGGACTAGCGGGAGCTGAGACCCAGTACTTC | TRBJ2-5 | TRBD2 | . | TRBV29-1
CAWSSLLGYTF | TGTGCCTGGAGTTCACTGCTTGGCTACACCTTC | TRBJ1-2 | . | few | TRBV30
CASSLALTSAGYNEQFF | TGTGCCAGCAGCTTAGCACTGACTAGCGCGGGTTACAATGAGCAGTTCTTC | TRBJ2-1 | TRBD2 | . | TRBV11-2
CASSLLAGGGTDTQYF | TGTGCCAGCAGCTTGCTAGCGGGGGGAGGCACAGATACGCAGTATTTT | TRBJ2-3 | TRBD2 | . | TRBV5-6
CASSAGQGQPQHF | TGTGCCAGCAGTGCAGGGCAGGGTCAGCCCCAGCATTTT | TRBJ1-5 | . | . | TRBV6-1